This T cell receptor beta chain was documented in a study of T cells expressing NK-cell markers. Study summary: HCMV seropositivity characterized most of the eight sequenced donors, and seronegativity one.

Notes on this clonotype: Antigen: not known.

TCRdb re-called the 5' RACE reads; every CDR3 protein appears as one record, without DNA. The sample includes 550,000 or so distinct CDR3 sequences. Germline V gene data show CDR1 as KGHSH and CDR2 as LQKENI. This CDR3 is built from 13 residues. Overall study results and limits: In a few donors, these clonotypes also led the CD3+CD56-NKG2C+ fraction. CD8+ T cells in 5 or 6 donors included dominant NKG2C+ clonotypes at about 1.0-7.5%. Expanded NKG2C+ T cell clones had unclear HCMV specificity.

The receptor was derived from a man younger than 30 in good health. The chain employs TRBV18 and TRBJ1-1. Sequences were obtained from blood T cells: a sorted CD56 or NKG2C T cell subset, CD4+ or CD8+ T cells, or bulk PBMC T cells (not recorded which). Here the CDR3 reads CASSPGRQTEAFF.